The 14 T cell receptor beta chains in this list originate from one sample, sequenced in a study of Ad26.COV2.S vaccination and SARS-CoV-2 variants. Clones were read by immunoSEQ multiplex PCR, and TCRdb kept only the in-frame ones, dropping some. The data contain a few hundred thousand clones, 80% to 95% of them singletons. Treatment noted: 19 received Ad26.COV2.S at low or high dose, single or two shots; roughly five received placebo; per-sample allocation not given. Following the first vaccine or placebo injection, samples were taken on day 63. Sequenced here: peripheral blood, sampled in a trial of Ad26.COV2.S vaccine versus placebo. These receptors all stem from a person aged 18-65 years who received the Ad26.COV2.S COVID-19 vaccine or a placebo.

This clone was seen just once. The rearrangement joins TRBV6-5 to TRBJ2-7, with D unclear. Germline assignment: CDR1 MNHEY and CDR2 SVGAGI. Trimming left V 6 bases short and J 5 bases short, with 11 bases between. The CDR3 is 12 amino acids. Here the CDR3 reads CASSLDRHEQYF. The CDR3 DNA is TGTGCCAGCAGCCTGGATCGCCACGAGCAGTACTTC.

The rearrangement joins TRBV20-1 to TRBJ2-7; D is perhaps TRBD2 (6 bases). The CDR3 is made up of 14 amino acids. Germline CDR1 is DFQATT and CDR2 is SNEGSKA (reference sequence). V was shortened by 3 bases and J by 1 base, with 13 bases between the two germline ends. CDR3 sequence reads: CSASLRRGSYEQYF. The CDR3 coding sequence is TGCAGTGCTAGTTTGCGGCGGGGTTCCTACGAGCAGTACTTC.

This clone was recorded once. This chain joins TRBV5-6 and TRBJ2-7; TRBD2 aligns across 11 bases. There are 15 residues in the CDR3. CDR1 SGHDT and CDR2 YYEEEE come from the germline V gene. The V segment lost 1 base and the J segment 3 bases; nucleotides outside the gene matches: 3. DNA of the CDR3: TGTGCCAGCAGCTTGATCACTAGCGGGGGCTACGAGCAGTACTTC. It is translated as CASSLITSGGYEQYF.

The chain links TRBV13 to TRBJ2-1, with D uncertain. This CDR3 region has 17 residues. The germline CDR1 and CDR2 sequences are PRHDT and FYEKMQ (reference sequence). Between the trimmed V and J ends, which lost 3 bases and 6 bases, there was a span of 21 bases. The DNA for the CDR3 is TGTGCCAGCAGCTTGGATAGTCGTCAGAGGACCCTCAATGAGCAGTTCTTC. It codes for CASSLDSRQRTLNEQFF.

The chain recombines TRBV9 with TRBJ1-1; D is possibly TRBD1 (5 bases). V was clipped by 2 bases and J by 0 bases, with 8 bases between them. Germline V gene sequence: CDR1 SGDLS, CDR2 YYNGEE. This CDR3 is built from 14 residues. The CDR3 region has the DNA TGTGCCAGCAGCGTGGGACTAATGAACACTGAAGCTTTCTTT. Translating gives CASSVGLMNTEAFF.

The genes are TRBV4-2 and TRBJ2-1; possibly TRBD1 for D (5 bases). This CDR3 is built from 12 residues. In germline, CDR1 is LGHNA, CDR2 YNFKEQ. Trimming shortened V by 1 base and J by 9 bases, and 7 bases separated the two germline ends. Written as DNA, the CDR3 is TGTGCCAGCAGCCAAGTGGGGCGTGAGCAGTTCTTC. Its translation: CASSQVGREQFF.

This chain joins TRBV6-4 and TRBJ1-1; no clear D. The V gene's germline CDR1 is MRHNA and CDR2 SNTAGT. The V end was cut by 10 bases, the J end by 1 base, with 10 bases between. This CDR3 has 12 amino acids. The CDR3 DNA reads TGTGCCACAGAAGCAGGGAACACTGAAGCTTTCTTT. Translation gives CATEAGNTEAFF.

The chain has TRBV9 and TRBJ1-1; the D gene is possibly TRBD1 (6 bases). Germline V gene lookup returns CDR1 SGDLS and CDR2 YYNGEE. Trimming pared 0 bases from V and 4 bases from J, leaving 10 bases between. The CDR3 covers 14 residues. The CDR3 DNA follows: TGTGCCAGCAGCGTAGACCTAGGGGGCACTGAAGCTTTCTTT. It is translated as CASSVDLGGTEAFF.

In this sample, this clone turned up once. Other nucleotide sequences in the sample specify the same CDR3. The gene calls are TRBV5-1 and TRBJ1-5; unclear D gene. The V gene's germline CDR1 is SGHRS and CDR2 YFSETQ. Trimming shortened V by 0 bases and J by 0 bases, and 7 bases separated the two germline ends. This CDR3 region has 15 residues. CDR3 sequence: CASSLDGDSNQPQHF. The CDR3 nucleotides are TGCGCCAGCAGCTTGGACGGGGATAGCAATCAGCCCCAGCATTTT.

A word on this clone: Other DNA sequences from this sample encode an identical CDR3 as well. DNA of the CDR3: TGTGCCAGCAGCTACGCTAGCACAGATACGCAGTATTTT. Its translation: CASSYASTDTQYF. The chain is built from TRBV6-5 and TRBJ2-3; D unresolved. The ends were cut back, 6 bases at V and 0 bases at J, with 7 bases in the middle. The CDR3 is made up of 13 amino acids. Germline V gene lookup returns CDR1 MNHEY and CDR2 SVGAGI.

The J gene is TRBJ1-2, the V gene TRBV7-2; the D is unclear. The V end was cut by 1 base, the J end by 2 bases, with 8 bases between. The length of the CDR3 is 14 residues. Germline lookup yields CDR1 SGHTA and CDR2 FQGNSA. The CDR3 is CASSLVGDNYGYTF. DNA of the CDR3: TGTGCCAGCAGCTTAGTGGGCGACAACTATGGCTACACCTTC.

V is TRBV19 and J is TRBJ2-7; D may be TRBD2 (5 bases). V lost 3 bases to trimming and J lost 1 base, with 10 bases between them. The length of the CDR3 is 14 residues. Looked up from germline, CDR1 is LNHDA and CDR2 is SQIVND (reference sequence). CDR3 DNA: TGTGCCAGTAGTATTTGGGAGAAGTCCTACGAGCAGTACTTC. Protein: CASSIWEKSYEQYF.

The V and J genes are TRBV29-1 and TRBJ1-1, with D perhaps matching TRBD1 (6 bases). Trimming removed 6 bases at V and 6 bases at J, with 17 bases between. Germline V gene sequence: CDR1 SQVTM, CDR2 ANQGSEA. This CDR3 has 13 amino acids. CDR3 DNA sequence: TGCAGCGTCGCAGGGGTCGAGAAAGCTGAAGCTTTCTTT. This codes for CSVAGVEKAEAFF.

This rearrangement joins TRBV28 to TRBJ2-5; 9 nucleotides match TRBD2. The CDR3 covers 19 residues. V dropped 7 bases and J dropped 1; count of bases not matched to a gene: 19. Per the germline V gene, CDR1 is MDHEN and CDR2 is SYDVKM. This CDR3 reads CASNSWGAGGKQPQETQYF. In DNA form, the CDR3 reads TGTGCCAGCAATTCCTGGGGGGCGGGAGGGAAACAACCCCAAGAGACCCAGTACTTC.